Each of the 10 T cell receptor beta chains below was sequenced from the same sample in a study of blood T cell repertoires in COVID-19. Generated by immunoSEQ multiplex PCR, the TCRdb table keeps only in-frame clones and is missing some. The repertoire holds about 180,000 clones, with 75% to 90% as singletons. The sample taken for sequencing was PBMCs or T cells enriched from blood (not recorded which). The origin of the receptors is a man between 40 and 49 years old who had recovered from COVID-19.

J is TRBJ2-1 and V is TRBV5-1; 9 nucleotides line up with TRBD2. The V segment lost 4 bases and the J segment 8 bases; nucleotides outside the gene matches: 7. Germline V lookup: CDR1 SGHRS, CDR2 YFSETQ. The CDR3 is 14 amino acids. The CDR3 DNA reads TGCGCCAGCAGCCTGCAAGGACTAGCGCATGAGCAGTTCTTC. Its protein product is CASSLQGLAHEQFF.

The rearrangement joins TRBV29-1 to TRBJ1-1; the D is unclear. The CDR3 loop spans 10 amino acids. V was clipped by 6 bases and J by 7 bases, with 9 bases between them. CDR1 is SQVTM and CDR2 is ANQGSEA in the germline V gene. Here the CDR3 DNA reads TGCAGCGTCCAGAGGGTTGAAGCTTTCTTT. Translation: CSVQRVEAFF.

This clone was seen just once. The V call is TRBV5-6, the J call TRBJ2-7; 9 positions agree with TRBD1. The CDR3 totals 14 residues. The germline gives CDR1 SGHDT, CDR2 YYEEEE. The ends lost 4 bases at V and 4 bases at J; junction bases unmatched: 6. This CDR3 is CASSVGQGSYEQYF. The DNA of the CDR3 is TGTGCCAGCAGCGTCGGACAGGGGAGTTACGAGCAGTACTTC.

This rearrangement joins TRBV3-1 (or the pseudogene TRBV3-2) to TRBJ1-2; the D gene is possibly TRBD1 (5 bases). Trimming shortened V by 0 bases and J by 2 bases, and 10 bases separated the two germline ends. CDR1 is LGHDT, CDR2 YNNKEL, per germline (reference sequence). The CDR3 contains 15 residues. The CDR3 region is CASSQDSGLNYGYTF. The CDR3 nucleotides read TGTGCCAGCAGCCAAGATTCAGGGCTAAACTATGGCTACACCTTC.

The chain combines TRBV19 with TRBJ1-6, with 8 nucleotides matching TRBD1. Germline lookup yields CDR1 LNHDA and CDR2 SQIVND (reference sequence). V dropped 3 bases and J dropped 7; count of bases not matched to a gene: 8. CDR3 length: 16 residues. The CDR3 sequence is CASSILFGQGNSPLHF. The CDR3 region has the DNA TGTGCCAGTAGTATTTTGTTTGGACAGGGCAATTCACCCCTCCACTTT.

The chain carries TRBV6-2 or TRBV6-3 and TRBJ1-5; D is unresolved. V shed 0 bases and J shed 0 bases, with 6 bases lying between them. The CDR3 loop spans 15 amino acids. CDR1 and CDR2 from the germline V gene are MNHEY and SVGEGT. Written as DNA, the CDR3 is TGTGCCAGCAGTTACTCGTTCATTAGCAATCAGCCCCAGCATTTT. Translation: CASSYSFISNQPQHF.

The chain combines TRBV7-3 with TRBJ2-5; TRBD1 matches at 8 bases. This CDR3 spans 13 amino acids. J lost 6 bases, V lost 5 bases, and 5 bases had no gene match. The germline V gene has CDR1 SGHTA and CDR2 FQGTGA. CDR3 in amino acids: CASSVTGGKTQYF. The DNA of the CDR3 is TGTGCCAGCAGCGTTACAGGGGGAAAGACCCAGTACTTC.

The V gene is TRBV19, the J gene TRBJ1-5; D is uncertain. Germline loops: CDR1 LNHDA, CDR2 SQIVND (reference sequence). The CDR3 runs to 18 residues. The V end lost 1 base, the J end lost 0 bases, and 16 bases lay between the germline ends. CDR3: CASSIAPRSRYSNQPQHF. Written as DNA, the CDR3 is TGTGCCAGTAGTATAGCCCCCAGGTCCCGATATAGCAATCAGCCCCAGCATTTT.

The CDR3 DNA reads TGCGCCAGCAGCTTGGGAGACAGCCTTTCACCCCTCCACTTT. Translated: CASSLGDSLSPLHF. The genes are TRBV5-1 and TRBJ1-6, with D perhaps matching TRBD1 (5 bases). Germline CDR1 reads SGHRS; CDR2 reads YFSETQ. The ends were cut back, 0 bases at V and 9 bases at J, with 10 bases in the middle. CDR3 length equals 14 residues.

This chain uses TRBV27 with TRBJ1-2, with 8 bases that match TRBD1. The CDR3 extends over 15 amino acids. Germline assignment: CDR1 MNHEY and CDR2 SMNVEV (reference sequence). Trimming cost V 2 bases and J 4 bases; bases outside gene matches: 6. CDR3 sequence (DNA): TGTGCCAGCAGTTTAAGGACAGGGTACCCCTATGGCTACACCTTC. Translated: CASSLRTGYPYGYTF.